This T cell receptor (beta chain) was found in a study of blood T cell repertoires in COVID-19 (TCRdb year 2020). As for the study more broadly: Samples covering the acute and convalescent phases of COVID-19 were provided by collaborators in the United States, Italy and Spain. Samples came from the ongoing ImmuneRACE study (first 160 participants) plus 1,254 subjects from 6 global collaborators. The material from the prospective study consisted of cDNA or gDNA derived from T cells, B-cell-depleted T cells, or PBMCs. The repertoires were released in a freely available public database intended as a resource for research on the immune response to SARS-CoV-2. The sample metadata nearly always contained a de-identified subject ID, COVID-19 status, age in years and sex. Where available, HLA class I and class II types were obtained from metadata supplied by the sample provider rather than from assay-based typing. The dataset comprised deeply sampled blood TCRbeta repertoires from subjects exposed to, actively infected with, or recovered from COVID-19. Broad study findings and their caveats: The amount of clinical and demographic metadata varied by source and participant and was provided uncurated.

TCRbeta CDR3 regions were amplified from genomic DNA using the immunoSEQ Assay, a bias-controlled multiplex PCR. As for how the authors treated the data: Nucleated cell counts per sample were estimated from amplification of reference gene primers within the assay. Sequence reads were collapsed and filtered to measure the absolute abundance of every unique TCRbeta CDR3 rearrangement. For each sample, productive Simpson clonality was calculated as the square root of Simpson's diversity index across productive rearrangements. In its TCRdb copy, this immuneACCESS table keeps in-frame sequences only and misses some clones. Where compared with another copy, unresolved V genes explain less than half of these, and the others have no known cause. The V and J calls and clone size were taken over from that table, and D and trimming were inferred from the DNA. The sample table contains over 110,000 clones; only one count was recorded for approximately 88% of them. 28% of the sample goes to the ten largest clones.

Each collaborating institution followed its own protocols to collect whole blood in K2EDTA tubes. For TCRbeta analysis, collaborators shipped samples as frozen whole blood, isolated PBMCs, or DNA extracted from either of those sample types. Of note for this clone: The clone's antigen remains unknown. The record has no base qualities; no much larger clone is one base away.

The sequenced sample consisted of peripheral blood. The receptor was derived from a human donor in a cohort sampled during active COVID-19.

The nucleotide sequence is given as TGTGCCAGCAGCCAAGAGTCGCTGACTAGCGGGGCCTCTGGGGCCAACGTCCTGACTTTC. The translation is CASSQESLTSGASGANVLTF. The chain links TRBV4-2 with TRBJ2-6; TRBD2 aligns with 11 central bases. The germline V gene provides CDR1 LGHNA and CDR2 YNFKEQ. The CDR3 covers 20 residues, taking in both the cysteine and the phenylalanine. Here the CDR3 DNA is all that survives: 60 bases in frame from base 1. The junction shows trimming of 0 bases on V and 0 bases on J, and the gene matches do not reach 7 bases of it.